This is a list of T cell receptor beta chains from one sample in a study of CD8+CD57+ T cells in acquired aplastic anemia. MiXCR, run by TCRdb on the reads, gives a single entry per CDR3 protein. This table has about 220,000 distinct CDR3 sequences, approximately 35% appearing once. Sequences were obtained from sorted CD4+, CD8+, or CD8+CD57+ T cells (not recorded which) from PBMCs. The receptors originated from a human donor in good health, serving as a control. Both conserved end residues are part of each CDR3. Each record gives: CDR3 protein, CDR3 DNA, V gene, D gene, J gene, clone size. The D gene is left open where the match is weak. The listing skips clone size in some rows; elsewhere it reads once, few, many or a size class.

CASSGQGRDEKLFF | TGTGCCAGCAGCGGACAGGGGCGGGATGAAAAACTGTTTTTT | TRBV2 | TRBD1 | TRBJ1-4 | -
CASSYRENYGYTF | TGTGCCAGCAGTTACAGGGAGAACTATGGCTACACCTTC | TRBV2 | - | TRBJ1-2 | -
CSTNRGPFETQYF | TGCAGTACAAACAGGGGGCCCTTTGAGACCCAGTACTTC | TRBV20-1 | TRBD1 | TRBJ2-5 | many
CASSNSPGTEAFF | TGTGCCAGCAGCAACTCCCCCGGCACTGAAGCTTTCTTT | TRBV7-3 | - | TRBJ1-1 | -
CASSFVTEQSF | TGCGCCAGCAGTTTTGTGACTGAGCAGTCCTTC | TRBV12-3/TRBV12-4 | - | TRBJ2-1 | -
CATSRDRGRGGFGYTF | TGTGCCACCAGCAGAGATCGAGGGCGGGGGGGCTTTGGCTACACCTTC | TRBV15 | - | TRBJ1-2 | once
CASSRRGLYEQYF | TGTGCCAGCAGCCGCAGGGGGCTTTACGAGCAGTACTTC | TRBV3-1 | TRBD1 | TRBJ2-7 | many
CATSRVGSKAFF | TGTGCCACCAGCAGAGTCGGCAGTAAAGCTTTCTTT | TRBV15 | - | TRBJ1-1 | many
CASSDGLYVLGGTEAFF | TGCGCCAGCAGTGACGGGCTTTACGTATTAGGGGGCACTGAAGCTTTCTTT | TRBV10-2 | - | TRBJ1-1 | many
CAISESAAYRYEQYF | TGTGCCATCAGTGAGTCTGCAGCCTACCGGTACGAGCAGTACTTC | TRBV10-3 | - | TRBJ2-7 | -
CASSDDRGWGYTF | TGTGCCAGCAGTGACGACAGGGGCTGGGGCTACACCTTC | TRBV6-4 | TRBD1 | TRBJ1-2 | -
CASSDNRQGISGNTIYF | TGTGCCAGCAGTGACAACAGACAGGGCATCTCTGGAAACACCATATATTTT | TRBV25-1 | TRBD1 | TRBJ1-3 | many
CASSYPGGASEAFF | TGTGCCAGCAGCTACCCGGGGGGCGCGAGTGAAGCTTTCTTT | TRBV7-9 | - | TRBJ1-1 | many
CASSVKPGQGEQFF | TGTGCCAGCAGCGTGAAGCCGGGACAGGGAGAGCAGTTCTTC | TRBV9 | TRBD1 | TRBJ2-1 | -
CATSPSGGAGKTQYF | TGTGCCACCAGCCCTAGCGGGGGGGCAGGGAAGACCCAGTACTTC | TRBV24-1 | TRBD2 | TRBJ2-5 | few
CATSRFAHRVGNQPQHF | TGTGCCACCAGCAGATTTGCCCACAGAGTCGGCAATCAGCCCCAGCATTTT | TRBV15 | - | TRBJ1-5 | -
CATSRDYQGQGYGYTF | TGTGCCACCAGCAGAGATTACCAGGGACAGGGCTATGGCTACACCTTC | TRBV15 | TRBD1 | TRBJ1-2 | -
CSATGSGPYEQYF | TGCAGTGCCACCGGGAGCGGCCCCTACGAGCAGTACTTC | TRBV20-1 | - | TRBJ2-7 | many
CASSPLTNTYEQYF | TGCGCCAGCAGCCCGCTGACCAACACCTACGAGCAGTACTTC | TRBV4-1 | - | TRBJ2-7 | many
CASSRETGYEQYF | TGTGCCAGCAGTCGCGAGACAGGCTACGAGCAGTACTTC | TRBV6-1 | - | TRBJ2-7 | many
CAITQTGTEAFF | TGTGCCATCACTCAGACAGGGACTGAAGCTTTCTTT | TRBV10-3 | TRBD1 | TRBJ1-1 | once
CASSRTGGKETQYF | TGTGCCAGTAGTAGGACAGGGGGCAAAGAGACCCAGTACTTC | TRBV19 | TRBD1 | TRBJ2-5 | many
CAWSWGGDDGYTF | TGTGCCTGGAGCTGGGGGGGGGACGATGGCTACACCTTC | TRBV30 | - | TRBJ1-2 | few
CASSESGGYGYTF | TGTGCCAGCAGCGAATCCGGCGGCTATGGCTACACCTTC | TRBV7-9 | - | TRBJ1-2 | many
CASRESGADTDTQYF | TGTGCCAGCAGAGAGAGCGGGGCCGACACAGATACGCAGTATTTT | TRBV6-1 | TRBD2 | TRBJ2-3 | many
CASSFTSADTQYF | TGTGCCAGCAGCTTCACTAGCGCAGATACGCAGTATTTT | TRBV5-5 | TRBD2 | TRBJ2-3 | many
CASSLRTSGRVEQFF | TGTGCCAGCAGCCTAAGGACTAGCGGGAGAGTTGAGCAGTTCTTC | TRBV4-2 | TRBD2 | TRBJ2-1 | -
CATSRGRQGPYEQYF | TGTGCCACCAGCAGAGGACGTCAGGGCCCCTACGAGCAGTACTTC | TRBV15 | - | TRBJ2-7 | few
CASSDGDRDEQYF | TGTGCCAGCAGCGACGGCGACAGGGACGAGCAGTACTTC | TRBV25-1 | TRBD1 | TRBJ2-7 | -
CASTTGGYGYTF | TGCGCCAGCACAACAGGGGGATATGGCTACACCTTC | TRBV10-2 | TRBD1 | TRBJ1-2 | -